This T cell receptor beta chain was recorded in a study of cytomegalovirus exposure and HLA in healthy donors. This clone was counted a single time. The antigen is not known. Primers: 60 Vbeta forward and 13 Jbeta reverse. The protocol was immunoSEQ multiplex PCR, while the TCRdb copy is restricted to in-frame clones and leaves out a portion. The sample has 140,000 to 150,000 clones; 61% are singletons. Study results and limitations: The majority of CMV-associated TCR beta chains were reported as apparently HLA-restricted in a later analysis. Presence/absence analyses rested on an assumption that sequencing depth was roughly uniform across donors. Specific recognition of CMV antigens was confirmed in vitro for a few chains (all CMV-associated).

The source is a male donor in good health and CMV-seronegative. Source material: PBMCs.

CDR3 loop: CASILTGGRTEAFF. The CDR3 DNA reads TGTGCCAGCATTCTGACAGGGGGACGCACTGAAGCTTTCTTT. This chain uses TRBV28 with TRBJ1-1; 9 bases are a match to TRBD1. The CDR3 contains 14 residues. The V and J ends lost 7 bases and 4 bases, in that order; junction bases with no gene match: 7. Germline CDR1 and CDR2: MDHEN and SYDVKM.